Given below is one TCR beta chain in context. As yet, its antigen is unknown. The germline V gene encodes CDR1 MDHEN and CDR2 SYDVKM. Trimming pared 5 bases from V and 0 bases from J, leaving 11 bases between. The CDR3 is made up of 16 amino acids. These data belong to a study of OX40 agonist ivuxolimab in advanced cancers. Study context: Ivuxolimab, which is an agonistic anti-OX40 (CD134) antibody, was administered to the patients. Study-level points and caveats: Which antigen the expanded peripheral T cells recognized is unknown. Clonal expansion was seen in CD4+ and CD8+ blood T cells by week 6 at 0.1 to 3.0 mg/kg.

On cycle 4 day 1 and cycle 7 day 1, as well as at baseline, blood was sampled. Sequencing used immunoSEQ multiplex PCR; TCRdb keeps in-frame clones, though not all of them. The top ten hold under 1% of the sample, which has 70,000 to 80,000 clones, 88% seen once. The sequencing here drew on CD4+ or CD8+ T cells sorted from blood, taken in a trial of the OX40 agonist ivuxolimab. This TCR was sampled from an adult with an advanced solid tumor such as melanoma, head and neck, liver or kidney cancer. The chain recombines TRBV28 with TRBJ1-6; D is perhaps TRBD1 (6 bases). CDR3 in amino acids: CASSGLGGSYNSPLHF. The CDR3 DNA reads TGTGCCAGCAGTGGACTAGGGGGCTCCTATAATTCACCCCTCCACTTT.